This T cell receptor (beta chain) was documented in a study of cytomegalovirus exposure and HLA in healthy donors. Study-wide findings and caveats: A later analysis by the authors found several of the most significant clusters apparently linked to common viral pathogens. Some V segments (TRBV6-2 and TRBV6-3 among them) were excluded as indistinguishable. An analysis that was carried out later associated 15,000 to 20,000 TCR beta sequences with HLA alleles at 0.05 false discovery rate.

The length of the CDR3 is 15 residues. The germline CDR1 and CDR2 sequences are SGHRS and YFSETQ. The V and J ends lost 0 bases and 0 bases, in that order; junction bases with no gene match: 2. With 60 Vbeta and 13 Jbeta primers, the PCR was carried out. TCRdb's copy holds only in-frame clones and misses some; the assay was immunoSEQ multiplex PCR. The profile shows some 140,000 clones, approximately 75% of them singletons. Notes on this clone: Antigen: not known.

The sample was PBMCs. The J gene is TRBJ2-5, the V gene TRBV5-1; 7 bases fit TRBD2. The source is a man aged 50-60 years in good health and CMV-seropositive. CDR3: CASSLVAGYQETQYF. The CDR3 nucleotides read TGCGCCAGCAGCTTGGTAGCGGGCTACCAAGAGACCCAGTACTTC. Complete variable domain (other parts from reference TRBV5-1 and TRBJ2-5): KAGVTQTPRYLIKTRGQQVTLSCSPISGHRSVSWYQQTPGQGLQFLFEYFSETQRNKGNFPGRFSGRQFSNSRSEMNVSTLELGDSALYLCASSLVAGYQETQYFGPGTRLLVL.